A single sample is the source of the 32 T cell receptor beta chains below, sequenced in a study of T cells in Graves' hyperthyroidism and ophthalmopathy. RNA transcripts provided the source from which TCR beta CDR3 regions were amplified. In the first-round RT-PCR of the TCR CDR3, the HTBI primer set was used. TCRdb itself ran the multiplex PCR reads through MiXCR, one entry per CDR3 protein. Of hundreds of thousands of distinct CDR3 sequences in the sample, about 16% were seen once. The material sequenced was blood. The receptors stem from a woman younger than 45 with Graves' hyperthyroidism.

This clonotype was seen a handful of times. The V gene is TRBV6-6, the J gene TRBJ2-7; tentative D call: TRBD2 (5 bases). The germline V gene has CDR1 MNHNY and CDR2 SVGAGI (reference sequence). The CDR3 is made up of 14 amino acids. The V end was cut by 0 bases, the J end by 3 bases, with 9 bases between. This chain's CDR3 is CASSYSDYGYEQYF. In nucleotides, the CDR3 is TGTGCCAGCAGTTACTCAGACTACGGCTACGAGCAGTACTTC.

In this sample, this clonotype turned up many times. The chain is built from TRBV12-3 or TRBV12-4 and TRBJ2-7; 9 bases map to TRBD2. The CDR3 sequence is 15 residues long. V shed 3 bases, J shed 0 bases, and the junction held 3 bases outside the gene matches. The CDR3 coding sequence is TGTGCCAGCAGTTTCTCTAGCGGGGTCTCCTACGAGCAGTACTTC. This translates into CASSFSSGVSYEQYF.

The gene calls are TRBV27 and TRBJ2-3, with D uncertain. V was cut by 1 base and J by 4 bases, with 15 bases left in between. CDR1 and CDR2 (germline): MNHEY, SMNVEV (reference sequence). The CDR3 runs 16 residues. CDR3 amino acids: CASSLYAGPLPDTQYF. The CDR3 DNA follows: TGTGCCAGCAGTTTATACGCAGGCCCCCTCCCAGATACGCAGTATTTT.

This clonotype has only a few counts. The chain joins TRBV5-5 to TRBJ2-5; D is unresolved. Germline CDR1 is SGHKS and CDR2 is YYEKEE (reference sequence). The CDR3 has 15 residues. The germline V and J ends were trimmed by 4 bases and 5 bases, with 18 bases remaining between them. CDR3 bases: TGTGCCAGCAGCAGAGCCGGCCCCCTGGGGGAGACCCAGTACTTC. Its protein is CASSRAGPLGETQYF. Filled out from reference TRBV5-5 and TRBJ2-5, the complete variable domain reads DAGVTQSPTHLIKTRGQQVTLRCSPISGHKSVSWYQQVLGQGPQFIFQYYEKEERGRGNFPDRFSARQFPNYSSELNVNALLLGDSALYLCASSRAGPLGETQYFGPGTRLLVL.

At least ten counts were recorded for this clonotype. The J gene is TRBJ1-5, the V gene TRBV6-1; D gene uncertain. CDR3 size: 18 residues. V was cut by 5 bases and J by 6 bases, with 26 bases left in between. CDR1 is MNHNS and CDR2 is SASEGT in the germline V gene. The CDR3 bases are TGTGCCAGCAGTCCCCTAAAGGTGGACGGAATACACGGTCAGCCCCAGCATTTT. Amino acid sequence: CASSPLKVDGIHGQPQHF.

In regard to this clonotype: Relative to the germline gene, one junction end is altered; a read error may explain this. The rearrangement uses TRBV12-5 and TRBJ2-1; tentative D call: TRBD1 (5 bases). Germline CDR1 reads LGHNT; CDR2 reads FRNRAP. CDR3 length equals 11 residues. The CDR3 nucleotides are TGTGCTGGTGGCCCTTCCGACAGGCAGTTCTTC. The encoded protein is CAGGPSDRQFF.

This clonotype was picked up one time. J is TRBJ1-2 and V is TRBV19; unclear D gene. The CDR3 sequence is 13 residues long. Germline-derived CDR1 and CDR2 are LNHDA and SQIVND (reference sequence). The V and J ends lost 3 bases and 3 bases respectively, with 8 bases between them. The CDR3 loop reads CASSIVGHYGYTF. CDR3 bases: TGTGCCAGTAGTATTGTCGGACACTATGGCTACACCTTC.

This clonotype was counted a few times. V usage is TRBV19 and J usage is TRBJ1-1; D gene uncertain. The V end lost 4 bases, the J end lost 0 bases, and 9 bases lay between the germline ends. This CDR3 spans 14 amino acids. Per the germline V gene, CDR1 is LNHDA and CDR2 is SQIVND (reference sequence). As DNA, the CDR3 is TGTGCCAGTAGTAGAAAGGGCATGAACACTGAAGCTTTCTTT. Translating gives CASSRKGMNTEAFF.

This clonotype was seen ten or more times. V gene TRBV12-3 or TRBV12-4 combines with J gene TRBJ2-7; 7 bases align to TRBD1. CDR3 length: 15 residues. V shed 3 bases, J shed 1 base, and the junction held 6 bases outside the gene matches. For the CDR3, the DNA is TGTGCCAGCAGTTTTGGGTCGACAGGGTCCTACGAGCAGTACTTC. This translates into CASSFGSTGSYEQYF.

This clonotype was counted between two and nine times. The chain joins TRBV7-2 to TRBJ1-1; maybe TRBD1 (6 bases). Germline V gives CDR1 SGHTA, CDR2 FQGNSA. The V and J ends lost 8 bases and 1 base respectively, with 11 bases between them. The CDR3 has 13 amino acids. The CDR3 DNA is TGTGCCAGCGCTATGACAGGGAACACTGAAGCTTTCTTT. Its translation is CASAMTGNTEAFF. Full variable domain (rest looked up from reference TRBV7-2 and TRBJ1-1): GAGVSQSPSNKVTEKGKDVELRCDPISGHTALYWYRQSLGQGLEFLIYFQGNSAPDKSGLPSDRFSAERTGGSVSTLTIQRTQQEDSAVYLCASAMTGNTEAFFGQGTRLTVV.

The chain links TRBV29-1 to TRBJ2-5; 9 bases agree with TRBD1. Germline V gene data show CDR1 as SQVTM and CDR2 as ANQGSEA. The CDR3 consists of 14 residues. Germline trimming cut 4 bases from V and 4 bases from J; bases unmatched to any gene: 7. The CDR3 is CSVAGTGPRETQYF. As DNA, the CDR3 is TGCAGCGTTGCCGGGACAGGGCCGAGAGAGACCCAGTACTTC.

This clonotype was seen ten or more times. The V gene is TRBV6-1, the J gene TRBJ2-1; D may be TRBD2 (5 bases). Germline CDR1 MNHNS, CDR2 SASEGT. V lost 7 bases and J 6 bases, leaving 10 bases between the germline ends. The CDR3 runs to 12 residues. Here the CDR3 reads CASISRGNEQFF. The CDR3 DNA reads TGTGCCAGCATTAGTCGGGGCAATGAGCAGTTCTTC.

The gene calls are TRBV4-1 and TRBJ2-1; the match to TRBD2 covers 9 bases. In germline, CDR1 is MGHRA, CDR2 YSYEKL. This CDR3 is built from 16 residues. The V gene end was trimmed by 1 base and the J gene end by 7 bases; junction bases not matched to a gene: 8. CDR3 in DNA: TGCGCCAGCAGCCAAGGTTCTGGGACTAGCAGAAATGAGCAGTTCTTC. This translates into CASSQGSGTSRNEQFF.

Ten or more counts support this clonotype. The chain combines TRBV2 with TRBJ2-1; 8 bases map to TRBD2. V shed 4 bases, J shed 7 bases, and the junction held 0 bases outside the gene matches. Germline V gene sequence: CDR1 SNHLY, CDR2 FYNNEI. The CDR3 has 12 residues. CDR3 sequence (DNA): TGTGCCAGCAGTGGACTAGCGAATGAGCAGTTCTTC. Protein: CASSGLANEQFF.

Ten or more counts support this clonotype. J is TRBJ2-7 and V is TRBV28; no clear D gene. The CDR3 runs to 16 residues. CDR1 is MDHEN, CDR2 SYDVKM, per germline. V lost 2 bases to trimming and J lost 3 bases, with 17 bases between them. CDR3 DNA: TGTGCCAGCAGTTTAAACCCGCGGACGGATAGCTACGAGCAGTACTTC. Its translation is CASSLNPRTDSYEQYF. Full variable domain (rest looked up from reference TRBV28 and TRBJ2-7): DVKVTQSSRYLVKRTGEKVFLECVQDMDHENMFWYRQDPGLGLRLIYFSYDVKMKEKGDIPEGYSVSREKKERFSLILESASTNQTSMYLCASSLNPRTDSYEQYFGPGTRLTVT.

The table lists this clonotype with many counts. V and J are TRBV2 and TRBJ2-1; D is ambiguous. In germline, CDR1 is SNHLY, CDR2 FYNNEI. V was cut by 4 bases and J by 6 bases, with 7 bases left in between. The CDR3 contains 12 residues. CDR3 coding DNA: TGTGCCAGCAGTGCAGAAATCAATGAGCAGTTCTTC. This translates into CASSAEINEQFF.

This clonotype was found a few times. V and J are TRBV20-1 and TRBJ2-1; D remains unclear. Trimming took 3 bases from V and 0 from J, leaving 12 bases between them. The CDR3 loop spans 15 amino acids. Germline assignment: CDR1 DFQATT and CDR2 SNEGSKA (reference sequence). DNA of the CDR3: TGCAGTGCTAGCCACAGCGTACGCTCCTACAATGAGCAGTTCTTC. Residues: CSASHSVRSYNEQFF.

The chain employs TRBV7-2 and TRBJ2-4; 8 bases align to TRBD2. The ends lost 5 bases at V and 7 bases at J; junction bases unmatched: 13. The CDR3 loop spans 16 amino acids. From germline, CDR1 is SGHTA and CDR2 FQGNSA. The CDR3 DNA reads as TGTGCCAGCAGCGCCTTGGCGGGAGGCCGGGGTAACATTCAGTACTTC. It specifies CASSALAGGRGNIQYF.

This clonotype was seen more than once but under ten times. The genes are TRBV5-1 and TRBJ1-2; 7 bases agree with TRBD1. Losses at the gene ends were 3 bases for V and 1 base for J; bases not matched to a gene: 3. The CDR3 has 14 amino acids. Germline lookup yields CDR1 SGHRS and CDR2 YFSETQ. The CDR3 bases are TGCGCCAGCAGCTGGACAGGTTTTAACTATGGCTACACCTTC. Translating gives CASSWTGFNYGYTF.

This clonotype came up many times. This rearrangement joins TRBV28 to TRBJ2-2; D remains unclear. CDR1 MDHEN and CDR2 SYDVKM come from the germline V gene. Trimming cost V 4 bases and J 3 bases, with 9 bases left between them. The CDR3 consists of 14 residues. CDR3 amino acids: CASSSTLYTGELFF. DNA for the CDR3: TGTGCCAGCAGTTCAACACTCTACACCGGGGAGCTGTTTTTT.

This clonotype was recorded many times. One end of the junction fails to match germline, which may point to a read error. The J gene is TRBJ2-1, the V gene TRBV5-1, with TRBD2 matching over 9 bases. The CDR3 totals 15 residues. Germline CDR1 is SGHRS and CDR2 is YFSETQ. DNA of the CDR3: TGTGCCAGCAGCTTAGCGGGAGCAGGCTACAATGAGCAGTTCTTC. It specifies CASSLAGAGYNEQFF.

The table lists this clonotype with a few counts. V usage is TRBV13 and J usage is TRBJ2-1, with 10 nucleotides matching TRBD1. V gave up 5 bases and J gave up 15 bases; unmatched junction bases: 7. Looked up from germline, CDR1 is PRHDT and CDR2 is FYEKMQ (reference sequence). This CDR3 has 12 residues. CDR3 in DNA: TGTGCCAGCAGCCGGGGACAGGGGAATGGGTTCTTC. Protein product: CASSRGQGNGFF.

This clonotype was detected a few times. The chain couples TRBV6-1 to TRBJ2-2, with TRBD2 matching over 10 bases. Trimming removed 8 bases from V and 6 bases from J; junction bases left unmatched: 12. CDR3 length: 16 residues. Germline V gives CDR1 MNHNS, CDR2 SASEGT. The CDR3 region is CASCGLADRRAGELFF. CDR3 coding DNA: TGTGCCAGCTGCGGACTAGCGGACCGAAGAGCCGGGGAGCTGTTTTTT.

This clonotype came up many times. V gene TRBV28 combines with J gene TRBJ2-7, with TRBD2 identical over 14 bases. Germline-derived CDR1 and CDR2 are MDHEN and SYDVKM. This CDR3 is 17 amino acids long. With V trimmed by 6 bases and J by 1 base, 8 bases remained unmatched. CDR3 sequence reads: CASSPGTSGRYSYEQYF. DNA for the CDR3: TGTGCCAGCAGCCCAGGGACTAGCGGGAGATATTCCTACGAGCAGTACTTC.

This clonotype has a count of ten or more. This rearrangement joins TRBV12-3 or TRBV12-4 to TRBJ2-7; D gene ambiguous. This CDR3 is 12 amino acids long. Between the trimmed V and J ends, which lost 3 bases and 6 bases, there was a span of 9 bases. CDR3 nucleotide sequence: TGTGCCAGCAGTTTGGATCCATCCGAGCAGTACTTC. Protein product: CASSLDPSEQYF.

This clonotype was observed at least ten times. The CDR3 DNA is TGCAGTGCTAGAGATCCAGGCGCGGGAGTTGACGAGCAGTACTTC. Translation gives CSARDPGAGVDEQYF. This rearrangement joins TRBV20-1 to TRBJ2-7; TRBD2 matches 7 bases. Unmatched junction bases numbered 10, after V lost 0 bases and J lost 5 bases. The CDR3 has 15 residues. Germline assignment: CDR1 DFQATT and CDR2 SNEGSKA (reference sequence).

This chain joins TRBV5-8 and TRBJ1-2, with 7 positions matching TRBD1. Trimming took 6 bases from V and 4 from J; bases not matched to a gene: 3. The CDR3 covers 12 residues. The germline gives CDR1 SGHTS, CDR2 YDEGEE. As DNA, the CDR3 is TGTGCCAGCACCCGGACAGGCTATGGCTACACCTTC. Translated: CASTRTGYGYTF.

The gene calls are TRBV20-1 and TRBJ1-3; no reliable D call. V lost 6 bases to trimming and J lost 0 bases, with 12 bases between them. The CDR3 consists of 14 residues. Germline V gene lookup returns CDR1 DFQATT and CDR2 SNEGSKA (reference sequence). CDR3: CSASTSSSGNTIYF. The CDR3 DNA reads TGCAGTGCCAGTACATCGAGCTCTGGAAACACCATATATTTT.

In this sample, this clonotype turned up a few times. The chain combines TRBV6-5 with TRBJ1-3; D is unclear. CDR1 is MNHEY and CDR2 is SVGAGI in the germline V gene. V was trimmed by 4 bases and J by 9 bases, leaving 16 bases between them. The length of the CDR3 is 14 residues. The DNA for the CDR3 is TGTGCCAGCAGTTTACGGCGAGTAATCGGCACCATATATTTT. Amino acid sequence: CASSLRRVIGTIYF.

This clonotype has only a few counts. CDR3 loop: CASSEPGNEQYF. The CDR3 DNA sequence: TGTGCCAGCAGTGAACCCGGGAACGAGCAGTACTTC. The rearrangement joins TRBV6-1 to TRBJ2-7; TRBD2 is a possible D gene (5 bases). Germline CDR1 is MNHNS and CDR2 is SASEGT. The V and J ends lost 2 bases and 5 bases respectively, with 7 bases between them. The CDR3 runs 12 residues.

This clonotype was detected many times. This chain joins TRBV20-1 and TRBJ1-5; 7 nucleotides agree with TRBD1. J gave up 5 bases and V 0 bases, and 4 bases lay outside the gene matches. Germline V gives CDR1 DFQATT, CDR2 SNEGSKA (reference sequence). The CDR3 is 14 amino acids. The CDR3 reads CSARETGIYQPQHF. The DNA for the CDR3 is TGCAGTGCTAGAGAGACAGGGATTTATCAGCCCCAGCATTTT.

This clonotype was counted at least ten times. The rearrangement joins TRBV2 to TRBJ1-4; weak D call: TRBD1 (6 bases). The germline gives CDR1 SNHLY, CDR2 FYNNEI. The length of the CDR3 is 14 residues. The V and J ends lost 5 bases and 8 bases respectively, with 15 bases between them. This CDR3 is CASSSGQKGEKLFF. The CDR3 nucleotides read TGTGCCAGCAGTTCCGGACAGAAAGGAGAAAAACTGTTTTTT. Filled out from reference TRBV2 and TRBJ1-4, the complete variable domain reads EPEVTQTPSHQVTQMGQEVILRCVPISNHLYFYWYRQILGQKVEFLVSFYNNEISEKSEIFDDQFSVERPDGSNFTLKIRSTKLEDSAMYFCASSSGQKGEKLFFGSGTQLSVL.